This TCR beta chain was sequenced during a study of T-cell memory formation after mild COVID-19. V was pared by 4 bases and J by 0 bases, with 16 bases between. CDR3 length: 17 residues. Looked up from germline, CDR1 is SGHAT and CDR2 is FQNNGV. With constant-segment primers, 5'RACE yielded cDNA libraries of TCR alpha and TCR beta that carried sample barcodes and UMIs. From the 5' RACE reads, TCRdb called clonotypes with MiXCR, one entry per CDR3 protein. This sample yields about 200,000 distinct CDR3 sequences, of which 9% to 10% are seen a single time; roughly 4% belongs to the top ten. The rearrangement joins TRBV11-2 to TRBJ1-3, with TRBD1 as a possible D gene (5 bases). Sequencing used PBMCs or a T cell subset sorted from them (not recorded which). The source is a man aged 18 to 30 who had mild COVID-19 (a few samples of this study predate the infection). Cell type and time point are not known. CDR3 nucleotide sequence: TGTGCCAGCAGCTCAACCCGGGGGGGGATCTCTGGAAACACCATATATTTT. Amino acid sequence: CASSSTRGGISGNTIYF.